One TCR beta chain is described in this entry. This clonotype was recorded a few times. It lacks a known antigen. No much larger clonotype is one base removed from it; base qualities were not supplied. This specimen belongs to a study of blood T cells in healthy people across ages (dated by TCRdb to about 2015). Study-wide context: In model experiments, roughly one uniquely barcoded TCR beta cDNA molecule per two T cells was captured by template switching. To track age-related changes in TCR beta repertoire diversity, the study relied on deep sequencing normalized with unique cDNA molecular identifiers. To avoid experimental bias, donors of different ages were spread randomly across the sequencing lanes. Donors were grouped into four age groups: young (average approximately 15 years), middle-aged (approximately 41), aged (around 60) and long-lived (less than 85). Two additional independent replicas of 1 million unique cDNA reads from the same blood draw were analyzed for two donors (one aged 18 to 30 and one aged 80 or older).

Systemically healthy Caucasian individuals from Russia, roughly 40 in total and aged about 6 to 100 years, were included as donors. Around 9.8 milliliters of peripheral blood were collected from each donor into EDTA-treated Vacutainer tubes. Ficoll-Paque density-gradient centrifugation was used to isolate PBMCs, with at least 6.5 million per sample. Trizol reagent was used to extract total RNA from the PBMCs, yielding at least 5 micrograms per sample. For every donor, an aliquot of PBMCs went through flow cytometry to measure the percentages of naive CD45RAhigh/CD27high T cells. Sequences SGDLS (CDR1) and YYNGEE (CDR2) are obtained from the germline V gene. The CDR3 contains 14 residues, cysteine and phenylalanine counted. Only the CDR3 DNA stays, 42 bases, in frame from base 1. Trimming at the junction amounts to 2 bases on V and 6 bases on J, and the germline ends lie 11 bases apart. Beyond this particular receptor, the publication reports: The long-lived group showed more naive CD4+ T cells, fewer expanded clones and increased TCR diversity than the aged group, suggesting age selection. Observed TCR beta diversity correlated strongly with the percentage of naive T cells measured by flow cytometry. Bulk unsorted PBMC profiling prevented conclusive comparison of naive and antigen-experienced compartments. Observed TCR beta diversity per million T cells fell roughly linearly with age, and a significant reduction was already apparent by age approximately 41. Total diversity estimates from one million sequenced T cells were considered lower bounds and underestimates. Because donor CMV infection status was unknown, age-related changes in expanded clonotypes were potentially confounded.

Library preparation was by 5' RACE. This sample was sequenced with an Illumina HiSeq 2500. A second PCR of roughly 6 to 11 cycles was run with a J-beta primer mix and a sample-barcoded 5' primer. A unique molecular identifier was introduced onto each TCR beta cDNA molecule by a template-switch 5' adaptor carrying 12 random nucleotides. Each sample yielded at least 3 million CDR3-containing paired-end reads. First-strand cDNA was synthesized from all RNA with the Mint cDNA synthesis kit, primed by a TRBC-specific oligonucleotide. All cDNA was treated with uracil-DNA glycosylase and then went through a first 18-cycle PCR with the universal primers M1SS and BC2_uni_R. On the study's bioinformatics: Each sample was normalized by randomly selecting 1 million high-quality reads, each carrying a distinct molecular identifier. Instead of being binned into consensus sequences, reads with shared molecular identifiers were discarded. MiTCR, set to a Q25 quality threshold and the strictest error-elimination algorithm, was used for CDR3 identification, clonotype clustering and error correction. Lower-bound total TCR beta diversity was estimated with a nonparametric unseen species model using Euler transformation. TCRdb reprocessed the public reads (quality trimming at Q25 with fastp, clone calling with MiXCR) and kept in-frame beta chains. Each CDR3 protein gets just one entry, which takes the most common genes and DNA from the rows behind it. The V and J calls, along with clone size, are taken from TCRdb and not from the paper's own processing. In this sample the table shows 1.5 million to 2 million distinct CDR3 sequences, 28% of which occur a single time. The ten largest clones add up to 7.7% of the sample.

What was sequenced was blood. This sequence was found in a woman in her 30s in good health. The rearrangement combines TRBV9 with TRBJ2-2, with TRBD2 as a weak D call on 6 bases. In nucleotide form, the sequence is TGTGCCAGCAGCGTCTGGGGGGAGCCCGGGGAGCTGTTTTTT. Its amino acids are CASSVWGEPGELFF. The CDR3 plus the reference TRBV9 and TRBJ2-2 genes for the other parts give the full variable domain: DSGVTQTPKHLITATGQRVTLRCSPRSGDLSVYWYQQSLDQGLQFLIQYYNGEERAKGNILERFSAQQFPDLHSELNLSSLELGDSALYFCASSVWGEPGELFFGEGSRLTVL.